This T cell receptor (beta chain) derives from a study of shared clonotypes between healthy human individuals (dated by TCRdb to 2019 to 2021). Study-wide context: Two women and three men aged 18 to 49 years were included in the cohort. For each donor, CD4 naive and CD4 memory were each given three plates, CD8 naive was given two plates, and CD8 memory was given one plate. To estimate repertoire size and how much clonotype sharing occurs between individuals, the study deeply sequenced the blood TCR repertoires of roughly 5 healthy adults. Different laboratories and diverse techniques were used to prepare libraries and sequence TCR repertoires, to increase sequencing depth and limit assay-specific biases. Between about 0.85 and 9.5 billion PBMCs per donor were obtained by leukapheresis. The full study reports these points: Sampling was restricted to blood, and TCR repertoires in tissues likely differ from the TCR repertoires found in blood. Incomplete sequencing was indicated by rarefaction of sorted-subset datasets, despite the large sequencing depth. The genetic and exposure-history diversity represented was limited by the small number of donors. Naive subsets generally had larger estimated clonotype richness than memory subsets. Approximately 5% of naive CD4, around 3.5% of naive CD8, roughly 2.5% of memory CD4, and approximately 0.4% of memory CD8 clonotypes were shared across a few donors. Clonotypes shared by all four sorted-subset donors showed higher generation probabilities than non-shared clonotypes. Based on pairwise subsampling, the degree of clonotype sharing among donors was expected to be affected by sequencing depth.

The donors were healthy, HIV-negative adults with no recently reported acute infections or vaccinations. Every donor was a Caucasian adult living in Nashville, Tennessee, USA. CD4+ T cells were enriched through magnetic negative selection, after which naive cells were positively selected on CD45RA and the remaining negative fraction served as the memory subset. Blood was collected by leukapheresis, and PBMCs were isolated by Ficoll-Histopaque density gradient centrifugation and then cryopreserved in liquid nitrogen vapor phase. Purity and quantity of every magnetically sorted T cell population were checked by analytical flow cytometry. Genomic DNA was isolated from every sorted fraction and measured by UV absorbance on a Nanodrop 2000c. Trimmed from V: 9 bases; trimmed from J: 6 bases; junction bases lacking a gene match: 11. The CDR3 covers 14 residues, taking in both the cysteine and the phenylalanine. Just CDR3 DNA is preserved here, 42 bases in frame from base 1. Based on the germline V gene, the CDR1 and CDR2 sequences are SGHTA and FQGNSA.

Of note for this clone: Its antigen target is currently unknown. Base qualities are missing; no much larger clone stands one base away.

Using the deep immunoSEQ assay, multiplex PCR amplified TCR CDR3 regions from genomic DNA. Extracted genomic DNA from each cell subset was spread evenly across all wells of several immunoSEQ 96-well plates, with each plate serving as a replicate. For sorted subsets, about 210 ng of genomic DNA, equivalent to 30,000 or so T cell genomes, went into each replicate PCR. The purified libraries were quantified using a Qubit 3.0 fluorometer, sized with a Bioanalyzer 2100, and then quantified again using the KAPA Library Quantification kit. Every immunoSEQ 96-well plate was sequenced on a dedicated single-read 150-cycle Illumina NextSeq 550 flow cell. The authors processed their data as follows. Because only junctional sequences without quality scores were contained in the immunoSEQ output, filtering matching that applied to full-length reads could not be performed. Sequences were annotated with PyIR, a Python wrapper for IgBLAST v1.9, using IMGT germline references to assign V/J genes and CDR3. Reads were removed for weak V/J assignments (E-value above 1e-6), missing CDR3, stop codons, out-of-frame junctions, or ambiguous translated residues. A V3J clonotype was defined by an identical inferred V gene, J gene, and CDR3 amino acid sequence. To compute the percentage overlap between repertoires, the number of shared unique clonotypes was divided by the size of the smaller repertoire. Three approaches were used to assess repertoire richness: RTK rarefaction, the Chao1 estimator, and Recon v2.1 estimates of unobserved clonotypes. Generation probabilities were computed with OLGA for all TCRbeta clonotypes obtained by the gDNA method from a few donors. TCRdb provides this immuneACCESS table in a form limited to in-frame rearrangements. Some clones are lacking; in checked studies, under half of them reflect an unresolved V gene, and why the rest are absent is not known. The V and J calls and the clone size are those of that table, but D and trimming were determined from the DNA. Present in this sample are approximately 1.4 million clones, 95% to 99% of which were seen just once. Clones ranked in the top ten supply around 0.45% of the sample.

The sequencing input was naive CD4+ T cells sorted from blood. Per the publication, the cell subset or site label means: CD45RA+ positively selected. The chain employs TRBV7-2 and TRBJ2-1; the central 7 bases match TRBD1. This TCR derives from a man aged 30 to 39 in good health. The CDR3 reads as follows: CASSRDSLRNEQFF. DNA sequence: TGTGCCAGTAGCCGGGACAGTTTACGCAATGAGCAGTTCTTC.